Listed below are T cell receptor beta chains from one sample, sequenced in a study of T cell repertoires in cytomegalovirus infection. TCRdb fed the reads into MiXCR, producing one record per CDR3 protein. The table has 800,000 to 950,000 distinct CDR3 sequences, approximately 30% seen once. These receptors have no identified antigens. Sequencing was performed on cultured CD8+ T cells from PBMCs, taken from culture after CMV antigen stimulation. These receptors came from a human donor in good health (CMV status not recorded). Some clones in this sample may be carry-over from other donors' samples. Each CDR3 is given with its conserved first and last residue. D genes are given only for firm matches. Only some rows state a clone size, as once, few, many or a class for expanded clones.

d_call | clone_size | j_call | v_call | cdr3_nt | cdr3_aa
- | few | TRBJ2-1 | TRBV11-2 | TGTGCCAGCAGCCCCCCAGGGGCAGAAGAGCAGTTCTTC | CASSPPGAEEQFF
TRBD1 | many | TRBJ1-1 | TRBV7-8 | TGTGCCAGCAGCTTCTCAACCGGGACAGGACTAAACACTGAAGCTTTCTTT | CASSFSTGTGLNTEAFF
- | - | TRBJ2-3 | TRBV7-2 | TGTGCCAGCAGCTGGTGGGGGGACACAGATACGCAGTATTTT | CASSWWGDTDTQYF
- | - | TRBJ2-7 | TRBV10-2 | TGCGCCAGCTGCAACTGGGGCCCCTACGAGCAGTACTTC | CASCNWGPYEQYF
TRBD2 | many | TRBJ2-3 | TRBV27 | TGTGCCAGCAGTTTAAGCGGGGGGGCCAGCACAGATACGCAGTATTTT | CASSLSGGASTDTQYF
- | few | TRBJ1-3 | TRBV11-2 | TGTGCCAGCAGCTTATGGACAGCAGAAAGCTCTGGAAACACCATATATTTT | CASSLWTAESSGNTIYF
- | many | TRBJ2-3 | TRBV7-6 | TGTGCCAGCAGCCCCAGCGGATTCCGCACAGATACGCAGTATTTT | CASSPSGFRTDTQYF
- | few | TRBJ1-1 | TRBV4-1 | TGCGCCAGCAGCCACAACTCGTGGACTGAAGCTTTCTTT | CASSHNSWTEAFF
TRBD1 | - | TRBJ1-2 | TRBV4-3 | TGCGCCAGCAGCCAAATACAGGGGGCGGACGGCTACACCTTC | CASSQIQGADGYTF
TRBD2 | - | TRBJ2-1 | TRBV20-1 | TGCAGTGCTGTAGATTCCGGGACTAGAAGCTCCTACAATGAGCAGTTCTTC | CSAVDSGTRSSYNEQFF
- | - | TRBJ2-5 | TRBV7-3 | TGTGCCAGCAGCTTAACAGCGCGCGCGGAGACCCAGTACTTC | CASSLTARAETQYF
- | - | TRBJ2-5 | TRBV6-6 | TGTGCCAGCAGTTACTCTTGGGGGGGCGGGTTGTACCAAGAGACCCAGTACTTC | CASSYSWGGGLYQETQYF
TRBD2 | many | TRBJ2-3 | TRBV7-2 | TGTGCCAGCAGCAACCATTCTAGCGGGGGGGATACGCAGTATTTT | CASSNHSSGGDTQYF
- | few | TRBJ2-3 | TRBV11-2 | TGTGCCAGCAGCTTAGGCAGGTGGGCTAGCACAGATACGCAGTATTTT | CASSLGRWASTDTQYF
- | many | TRBJ2-1 | TRBV7-8 | TGTGCCAGCAGCCTGTACCTACAAGGGGTAAGCTCCTACAATGAGCAGTTCTTC | CASSLYLQGVSSYNEQFF
- | - | TRBJ1-2 | TRBV12-3/TRBV12-4 | TGTGCCAGCAGTTTAGATCTCTTAGAGGGCCTCTATGGCTACACCTTC | CASSLDLLEGLYGYTF
- | few | TRBJ1-2 | TRBV6-5 | TGTGCCACCTCCCGGGGCGAGATAAAGCCTAACTATGGCTACACCTTC | CATSRGEIKPNYGYTF
TRBD2 | - | TRBJ2-1 | TRBV6-5 | TGTGCCAGCAGTTGGGCTAGCGGGGGCCTTCGCAATGAGCAGTTCTTC | CASSWASGGLRNEQFF
TRBD2 | few | TRBJ2-3 | TRBV20-1 | TGCAGTGCTAGGGTTAAGACTAGCGGGGTCGTTGGAGTTGATACGCAGTATTTT | CSARVKTSGVVGVDTQYF
- | - | TRBJ2-4 | TRBV7-9 | TGTGCCAGCAGCTTAGAAGGGGGTAGCAAAAACATTCAGTACTTC | CASSLEGGSKNIQYF
TRBD1 | - | TRBJ2-3 | TRBV7-6 | TGTGTCAGCAGTTCACCAACAGGGGTCCCAGATACGCAGTATTTT | CVSSSPTGVPDTQYF
- | many | TRBJ2-7 | TRBV6-1 | TGTGCCAGCAGTGGCAACAGCTACGAGCAGTACTTC | CASSGNSYEQYF
TRBD1 | - | TRBJ1-2 | TRBV28 | TGTGCCAGCGGGTCAATAAGAGACAGGGGAAAAATTAACTATGGCTACACCTTC | CASGSIRDRGKINYGYTF
TRBD1 | - | TRBJ1-5 | TRBV20-1 | TGCAGTGCTAGAGCGCCGACAGGGCGGTTAGTTGGTAATCAGCCCCAGCATTTT | CSARAPTGRLVGNQPQHF
- | - | TRBJ1-1 | TRBV27 | TGTGCCAGCAGTTGGGCAGGAGGGAACACTGAAGCTTTCTTT | CASSWAGGNTEAFF
- | - | TRBJ1-4 | TRBV4-2 | TGTGCCAGCAGCCAAGTTGAGTATACGGGGGGCGAAGGGGAAAAACTGTTTTTT | CASSQVEYTGGEGEKLFF
TRBD1 | few | TRBJ2-1 | TRBV7-9 | TGTGCCAGCAGCCCCGATGGGACAGGGAATTACAATGAGCAGTTCTTC | CASSPDGTGNYNEQFF
- | few | TRBJ2-1 | TRBV7-6 | TGTGCCAGCAGCTTAGCCGGCGATGCCTACAATGAGCAGTTCTTC | CASSLAGDAYNEQFF
- | many | TRBJ2-1 | TRBV4-1 | TGCGCCAGCAGCCAAGAAGCGCGCCTCCGGGGCGATGAGCAGTTCTTC | CASSQEARLRGDEQFF
- | - | TRBJ1-3 | TRBV13 | TGTGCCAGCAGCTTTGGGGGGTTTGGAAACACCATATATTTT | CASSFGGFGNTIYF
- | - | TRBJ1-6 | TRBV27 | TGTGCCAGCAGCGGGAATCCCTATAATTCACCCCTCCACTTT | CASSGNPYNSPLHF
- | - | TRBJ2-1 | TRBV20-1 | TGCAGCGGCGGGGGCGTCCGTTACAATGAGCAGTTCTTC | CSGGGVRYNEQFF
- | few | TRBJ2-5 | TRBV27 | TGTGCCAGCAGTTTATCCCCTGGTGGAGAGACCCAGTACTTC | CASSLSPGGETQYF
- | few | TRBJ1-5 | TRBV19 | TGTGCCAGTAGGATGACAGAAGGGGATCAGCCCCAGCATTTT | CASRMTEGDQPQHF
- | - | TRBJ2-7 | TRBV20-1 | TGCAGTGCTAGTTCGCAGGGCTACGAGCAGTACTTC | CSASSQGYEQYF
TRBD1 | - | TRBJ1-5 | TRBV6-2/TRBV6-3 | TGTGCCAGCAGTCCAAGGACAGGGTTAAGCAATCAGCCCCAGCATTTT | CASSPRTGLSNQPQHF
- | - | TRBJ1-5 | TRBV27 | TGTGCCAGCAGGACGGCAGTTAGCAATCAGCCCCAGCATTTT | CASRTAVSNQPQHF
TRBD2 | many | TRBJ2-5 | TRBV7-6 | TGTGCCAGCAGCTTAGCGACTAGCGGGGGGGCTCCACAAGAGACCCAGTACTTC | CASSLATSGGAPQETQYF
- | few | TRBJ2-5 | TRBV2 | TGTGCCAGCAGTGCCCCAGGTCGCGGGACGGCCACACAAGAGACCCAGTACTTC | CASSAPGRGTATQETQYF
- | - | TRBJ1-5 | TRBV4-1 | TGCGCCAGCAGCCAAGAACCTAATAGCAATCAGCCCCAGCATTTT | CASSQEPNSNQPQHF
- | few | TRBJ1-1 | TRBV5-5 | TGTGCCAGCACCTCCAAGGGGACTGAAGCTTTCTTT | CASTSKGTEAFF
TRBD2 | few | TRBJ2-1 | TRBV7-6 | TGTGCCGCCTCGGGGGGGTACGATGAGCAGTTCTTC | CAASGGYDEQFF
TRBD2 | few | TRBJ2-3 | TRBV28 | TGTGCCAGCAGCCCTAGCGGGGGGGATGATACGCAGTATTTT | CASSPSGGDDTQYF
TRBD2 | many | TRBJ2-2 | TRBV7-8 | TGTGCCAGCAGCTTAGCGGGGGGGGTGCCCACCGGGGAGCTGTTTTTT | CASSLAGGVPTGELFF
TRBD2 | - | TRBJ2-5 | TRBV7-9 | TGTGCCAGCAGCTTTCTAGCGGGACGGAAAGAGACCCAGTACTTC | CASSFLAGRKETQYF
- | few | TRBJ1-1 | TRBV28 | TGTGCCAGCAGTCATAGAGGGTTTGGCACTGAAGCTTTCTTT | CASSHRGFGTEAFF
TRBD1 | few | TRBJ1-2 | TRBV12-3/TRBV12-4 | TGTGCCAGCGCAACAGGGGCCTATGGCTACACCTTC | CASATGAYGYTF
- | few | TRBJ1-2 | TRBV7-3 | TGTGCCAGCAGCCCCCCAAAAGGGACTGGCTACACCTTC | CASSPPKGTGYTF
TRBD1 | few | TRBJ2-3 | TRBV6-6 | TGTGCCAGCAGCCAGAGGGCGGACAGGGGGTATTTT | CASSQRADRGYF
- | few | TRBJ1-1 | TRBV19 | TGTGCCAGTAGTATTGAGACATCGAACACTGAAGCTTTCTTT | CASSIETSNTEAFF
- | many | TRBJ2-1 | TRBV7-6 | TGTGCCAGCGCTTCCGGGGGCCTTGAGCAGTTCTTC | CASASGGLEQFF
TRBD2 | - | TRBJ2-5 | TRBV14 | TGTGCCAGCAGCCAAGGAATGGCGGGGGGGCCGAGAGAGACCCAGTACTTC | CASSQGMAGGPRETQYF
- | - | TRBJ2-3 | TRBV28 | TGTGCCAGCAGTCCCTCCTATAGGGACAGCACAGATACGCAGTATTTT | CASSPSYRDSTDTQYF
- | few | TRBJ2-7 | TRBV6-1 | TGTGCCAGTCCGGGACGGCTGAATTCCTACGAGCAGTACTTC | CASPGRLNSYEQYF
- | - | TRBJ2-1 | TRBV10-3 | TGTGCCATCAGTGAGGGCAGGGATTCCTACAATGAGCAGTTCTTC | CAISEGRDSYNEQFF
TRBD2 | - | TRBJ2-3 | TRBV2 | TGTGCCATTACCTTGTCGGGTAGCGGGGGGGTAATGAGCACATATACGCAGTATTTT | CAITLSGSGGVMSTYTQYF
- | - | TRBJ1-1 | TRBV5-4 | TGTGCCAGCAGCGAGACAGGACCCGGGGACACTGAAGCTTTCTTT | CASSETGPGDTEAFF
TRBD1 | - | TRBJ1-6 | TRBV6-5 | TGTGCCAGCAGTTACTCAGGGACAGCCTCAAATTCACCCCCCCACTTT | CASSYSGTASNSPPHF
- | many | TRBJ2-2 | TRBV7-6 | TGTGCCAGCAGCTTAGAGCTAATTTGGGTGGCCGGGGAGCTGTTTTTT | CASSLELIWVAGELFF
- | - | TRBJ2-3 | TRBV12-3/TRBV12-4 | TGTGCCAGCAGTTTCTGGGGCCCGGCCGATACGCAGTATTTT | CASSFWGPADTQYF